Below are 23 T cell receptor beta chains sequenced from a single sample in a study of blood T cell repertoires in COVID-19. The assay was immunoSEQ multiplex PCR, and TCRdb's table has in-frame clones only and misses some. The sample yields 100,000 to 150,000 clones, roughly 80% seen once. The sample was peripheral blood. These receptor sequences come from a man aged 50-60 years with acute or convalescent COVID-19.

The chain has TRBV2 and TRBJ1-2, with D possibly being TRBD1 (6 bases). Germline lookup yields CDR1 SNHLY and CDR2 FYNNEI. The CDR3 consists of 16 residues. Deletions cut 7 bases from V and 0 bases from J, with 18 bases between. DNA of the CDR3: TGTGCCAGCACCCCCCTTCGGACAGCCTCTAACTATGGCTACACCTTC. This gives the protein CASTPLRTASNYGYTF.

V is TRBV20-1 and J is TRBJ2-7, with 13 bases matching TRBD2. Germline values: CDR1 DFQATT, CDR2 SNEGSKA (reference sequence). V was pared by 3 bases and J by 2 bases, with 4 bases of the junction left unmatched. This CDR3 spans 15 amino acids. In DNA, the CDR3 is TGCAGTGCTAGTACTAGCGGGAGGGCCCCCTACGAGCAGTACTTC. Protein: CSASTSGRAPYEQYF.

This clone was found once. The gene calls are TRBV18 and TRBJ2-7, with 9 nucleotides matching TRBD1. The germline gives CDR1 KGHSH, CDR2 LQKENI. V shed 0 bases, J shed 4 bases, and the junction held 4 bases outside the gene matches. This CDR3 is 15 amino acids long. The CDR3 DNA follows: TGTGCCAGCTCACCACCGGGACAGGGAACATACGAGCAGTACTTC. Translated, it gives CASSPPGQGTYEQYF.

The chain has TRBV10-1 and TRBJ1-1, with TRBD1 as a possible D gene (6 bases). Trimming took off 2 bases at V and 5 bases at J, with 12 bases between the two ends. This CDR3 contains 14 residues. Germline V lookup: CDR1 WNHNN, CDR2 SYGVQD (reference sequence). The DNA of the CDR3 is TGCGCCAGCAGTGAGGGGGGGGGCATGACTGAAGCTTTCTTT. Translated: CASSEGGGMTEAFF.

The V call is TRBV11-3, the J call TRBJ2-3; 7 bases match TRBD1. V gave up 4 bases and J gave up 2 bases; unmatched junction bases: 6. Germline-derived CDR1 and CDR2 are SGHNT and YENEEA. The CDR3 has 15 amino acids. The CDR3 DNA follows: TGTGCCAGCAGCTCAACGGGACAGATCACAGATACGCAGTATTTT. This sequence encodes CASSSTGQITDTQYF.

The V gene is TRBV6-5, the J gene TRBJ2-2; unclear D gene. V was trimmed by 5 bases and J by 1 base, leaving 11 bases between them. This CDR3 is built from 15 residues. Germline V gene lookup returns CDR1 MNHEY and CDR2 SVGAGI. The CDR3, as DNA: TGTGCCAGCAGTCCCCGCCGGGTGAACACCGGGGAGCTGTTTTTT. Its protein is CASSPRRVNTGELFF.

V and J are TRBV19 and TRBJ1-6; D unclear. Trimming pared 4 bases from V and 6 bases from J, leaving 16 bases between. The CDR3 is 16 amino acids. The V gene's germline CDR1 is LNHDA and CDR2 SQIVND (reference sequence). CDR3 bases: TGTGCCAGTAGTAGTACCGGGATAGGGTCTAATTCACCCCTCCACTTT. Translated, it gives CASSSTGIGSNSPLHF.

The chain couples TRBV7-9 to TRBJ2-3; 9 bases align to TRBD2. After removal of 8 bases from V and 3 bases from J, the junction contained 3 bases not matched to a gene. The V gene's germline CDR1 is SEHNR and CDR2 FQNEAQ (reference sequence). The CDR3 length is 13 residues. CDR3 region: CASCSGSTDTQYF. Here the CDR3 DNA reads TGTGCCAGCTGTAGCGGGAGTACAGATACGCAGTATTTT.

The CDR3 region is CASGSSSGRNNEQFF. The DNA for the CDR3 is TGTGCTAGTGGTTCCTCTAGCGGGAGGAACAATGAGCAGTTCTTC. The chain links TRBV12-5 to TRBJ2-1, with TRBD2 matching 11 bases. Germline V gene lookup returns CDR1 LGHNT and CDR2 FRNRAP. The CDR3 extends over 15 amino acids. J was trimmed by 5 bases and V by 4 bases; bases with no gene match: 4.

The chain carries TRBV6-5 and TRBJ1-2; D is perhaps TRBD1 (5 bases). The CDR3 has 15 residues. Germline CDR1 reads MNHEY; CDR2 reads SVGAGI. Trimming shortened V by 7 bases and J by 6 bases, and 21 bases separated the two germline ends. The CDR3 DNA is TGTGCCAGCACCCAAGGGAGGGGCCGTATTGATGGCTACACCTTC. Its translation: CASTQGRGRIDGYTF.

The chain couples TRBV5-1 to TRBJ2-1; 7 positions agree with TRBD1. The V gene end was trimmed by 0 bases and the J gene end by 8 bases; junction bases not matched to a gene: 8. In germline, CDR1 is SGHRS, CDR2 YFSETQ. The CDR3 has 15 residues. The CDR3 is CASSLGQGGLDEQFF. The CDR3 DNA follows: TGCGCCAGCAGCTTGGGACAGGGTGGGTTGGATGAGCAGTTCTTC.

The chain joins TRBV5-1 to TRBJ2-3, with 8 bases identical to TRBD2. CDR3 length equals 17 residues. V shed 0 bases and J 0 bases; nucleotides not matched to a gene: 6. Per the germline V gene, CDR1 is SGHRS and CDR2 is YFSETQ. The CDR3 nucleotides read TGCGCCAGCAGCTTGGGAGTAGCGGGGAGCAGCACAGATACGCAGTATTTT. Translated, it gives CASSLGVAGSSTDTQYF.

The J gene is TRBJ2-7, the V gene TRBV27; 10 bases are shared with TRBD2. The CDR3 totals 15 residues. V shed 7 bases, J shed 3 bases, and the junction held 9 bases outside the gene matches. Germline CDR1 MNHEY, CDR2 SMNVEV (reference sequence). CDR3 amino acids: CASTPSGSPYYEQYF. CDR3 nucleotides: TGTGCCAGCACCCCTAGCGGGAGCCCTTACTACGAGCAGTACTTC.

This clone was counted once. The chain links TRBV2 to TRBJ2-5, with TRBD2 identical over 7 bases. Germline CDR1 reads SNHLY; CDR2 reads FYNNEI. The CDR3 is 14 residues long. With V trimmed by 3 bases and J by 2 bases, 3 bases remained unmatched. Here the CDR3 DNA reads TGTGCCAGCAGTGATTCCGGGAGGCAAGAGACCCAGTACTTC. This translates into CASSDSGRQETQYF.

A single count supports this clone. The V call is TRBV7-9, the J call TRBJ1-4, with D perhaps TRBD1 (6 bases). Germline values: CDR1 SEHNR, CDR2 FQNEAQ (reference sequence). Trimming removed 5 bases from V and 7 bases from J, with 17 bases in between. The CDR3 spans 15 residues. The CDR3 bases are TGTGCCAGCAGCACACGACAGGCCAGGGGTGAAAAACTGTTTTTT. This translates into CASSTRQARGEKLFF. Combining the CDR3 with reference TRBV7-9 and TRBJ1-4 gives the whole variable domain DTGVSQNPRHKITKRGQNVTFRCDPISEHNRLYWYRQTLGQGPEFLTYFQNEAQLEKSRLLSDRFSAERPKGSFSTLEIQRTEQGDSAMYLCASSTRQARGEKLFFGSGTQLSVL.

The CDR3, as DNA: TGTGCCAGCAGCTCCGGACAGCTTGGCAATCAGCCCCAGCATTTT. This codes for CASSSGQLGNQPQHF. The V and J genes are TRBV13 and TRBJ1-5; D perhaps matches TRBD1 (6 bases). The CDR3 length is 15 residues. Trimming stripped 4 bases from V and 2 bases from J, with 12 bases between. Germline CDR1 reads PRHDT; CDR2 reads FYEKMQ (reference sequence).

This clone was seen only once. The rearrangement uses TRBV6-5 and TRBJ2-3; D possibly corresponds to TRBD1 (6 bases). Looked up from germline, CDR1 is MNHEY and CDR2 is SVGAGI. V was shortened by 6 bases and J by 7 bases, with 11 bases between the two germline ends. CDR3 length: 12 residues. The CDR3 is CASSPGQNTQYF. For the CDR3, the DNA is TGTGCCAGCAGCCCCGGACAGAATACGCAGTATTTT.

The chain joins TRBV6-5 to TRBJ1-1, with D possibly TRBD1 on 6 matching bases. Germline CDR1 and CDR2: MNHEY and SVGAGI. CDR3 size: 15 residues. Trimming took 0 bases from V and 0 from J, leaving 8 bases between them. In DNA, the CDR3 is TGTGCCAGCAGTTACTCGAGGGGGTTGAACACTGAAGCTTTCTTT. Residues: CASSYSRGLNTEAFF.

This rearrangement joins TRBV19 to TRBJ1-5, with TRBD1 as a possible D gene (5 bases). The CDR3 spans 15 residues. Between the trimmed V and J ends, which lost 3 bases and 2 bases, there was a span of 11 bases. CDR1 is LNHDA and CDR2 is SQIVND in the germline V gene (reference sequence). The CDR3 reads CASSMGRAGNQPQHF. CDR3 DNA sequence: TGTGCCAGTAGTATGGGCAGGGCTGGCAATCAGCCCCAGCATTTT. The variable domain in full, completed from reference TRBV19 and TRBJ1-5, reads DGGITQSPKYLFRKEGQNVTLSCEQNLNHDAMYWYRQDPGQGLRLIYYSQIVNDFQKGDIAEGYSVSREKKESFPLTVTSAQKNPTAFYLCASSMGRAGNQPQHFGDGTRLSIL.

CDR3: CASTRGDSDLSTDTQYF. The CDR3 nucleotides read TGCGCCAGTACCCGAGGGGACAGTGACCTTAGCACAGATACGCAGTATTTT. The chain carries TRBV5-1 and TRBJ2-3, with 7 nucleotides matching TRBD1. The CDR3 loop spans 17 amino acids. CDR1 is SGHRS and CDR2 is YFSETQ in the germline V gene. V was clipped by 8 bases and J by 0 bases; unmatched bases: 15. Full variable domain (missing parts from reference TRBV5-1 and TRBJ2-3): KAGVTQTPRYLIKTRGQQVTLSCSPISGHRSVSWYQQTPGQGLQFLFEYFSETQRNKGNFPGRFSGRQFSNSRSEMNVSTLELGDSALYLCASTRGDSDLSTDTQYFGPGTRLTVL.

The chain recombines TRBV25-1 with TRBJ1-2; D gene unclear. V dropped 10 bases and J dropped 4 bases, with 10 bases sitting between them. Germline CDR1 is MGHDK and CDR2 is SYGVNS. There are 11 residues in the CDR3. CDR3 DNA: TGTGCCACCTCGGGTGGCTATGGCTACACCTTC. This sequence encodes CATSGGYGYTF.

The chain has TRBV5-5 and TRBJ2-3; a weak D match, TRBD2 (5 bases). This CDR3 has 15 residues. V lost 2 bases and J lost 2, with 12 bases in between. Germline V gene sequence: CDR1 SGHKS, CDR2 YYEKEE (reference sequence). CDR3 loop: CASSFGRVLTDTQYF. CDR3 nucleotide sequence: TGTGCCAGCAGCTTTGGGCGGGTACTCACAGATACGCAGTATTTT.

J is TRBJ1-6 and V is TRBV27; D might be TRBD1 (5 bases). The CDR3 is 13 residues long. CDR1 is MNHEY, CDR2 SMNVEV, per germline (reference sequence). V lost 3 bases to trimming and J lost 16 bases, with 16 bases between them. CDR3: CASSLAGRPYLHF. In DNA form, the CDR3 reads TGTGCCAGCAGTTTGGCAGGGCGCCCATATCTCCACTTT.